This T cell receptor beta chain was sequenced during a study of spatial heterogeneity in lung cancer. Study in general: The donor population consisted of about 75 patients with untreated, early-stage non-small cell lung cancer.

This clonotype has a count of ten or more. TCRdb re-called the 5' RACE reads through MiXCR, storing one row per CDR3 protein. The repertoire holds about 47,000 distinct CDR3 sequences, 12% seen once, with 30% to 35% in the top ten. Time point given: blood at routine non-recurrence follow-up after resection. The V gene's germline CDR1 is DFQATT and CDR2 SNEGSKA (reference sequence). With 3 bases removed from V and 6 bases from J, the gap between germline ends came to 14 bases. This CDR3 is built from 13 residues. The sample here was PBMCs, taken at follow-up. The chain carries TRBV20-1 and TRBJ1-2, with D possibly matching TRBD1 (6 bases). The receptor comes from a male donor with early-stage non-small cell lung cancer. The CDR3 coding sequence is TGCAGTGCTAGTTTGGGAGGGGGACATGGCTACACCTTC. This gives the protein CSASLGGGHGYTF.